This T cell receptor beta chain emerged from a study of T cells in Graves' hyperthyroidism and ophthalmopathy. Study-level points and caveats: Expanded thyroid clonotypes (above 0.001) were mostly also found in blood.

As regards this clonotype: Its target is not known.

RNA transcripts yielded amplified TCR beta CDR3 regions. HTBI primers drove first-round RT-PCR of the TCR CDR3. TCRdb reprocessed the multiplex PCR reads via MiXCR and lists one record per CDR3 protein. This sample has around 250,000 distinct CDR3 sequences, with roughly 15% found just once. This CDR3 comprises 17 residues. V shed 1 base, J shed 3 bases, and the junction held 7 bases outside the gene matches. Diagnosis relied on clinical symptoms, serum thyroxine and TRAb, thyroid ultrasound and orbital computed tomography. From approximately 9.1 ml of fresh peripheral blood, PBMCs were isolated. The material sequenced was blood. The V gene is TRBV12-3 or TRBV12-4, the J gene TRBJ2-3, with 10 bases fitting TRBD2. The origin of this receptor is a woman younger than 30 with Graves' ophthalmopathy. The CDR3 DNA reads as TGTGCCAGCAGTTTAGTAACTCTAGCGGGAGAAACAGATACGCAGTATTTT. It codes for CASSLVTLAGETDTQYF.